This TCR beta chain originates from a study of blood T cells in healthy people across ages. Whole-study results and caveats: Donors of long life had a larger count of naive CD4+ cells and greater diversity than aged donors. PBMCs were not sorted, which prevented a conclusive comparison of naive versus antigen-experienced cells.

CDR1 and CDR2 (germline): MDHEN, SYDVKM. The V gene end was trimmed by 6 bases and the J gene end by 4 bases; junction bases not matched to a gene: 8. The CDR3 is made up of 14 amino acids. On this clonotype: Its antigen is not identified.

A second about 7 to 12 cycle PCR used barcoded and J-beta primers. TCRdb re-called the 5' RACE reads through MiXCR, storing one row per CDR3 protein. Among more than 650,000 distinct CDR3 sequences listed, approximately 24% were seen once. Separately, the same data were catalogued under a study of T cells of mothers and their children. From that report: In each mother, TCR beta CDR3 reads exceeded 8 million; in each child, they numbered around 3 million.

This TCR was recovered from a boy younger than 18 in good health. The chain combines TRBV28 with TRBJ1-2; 7 bases agree with TRBD1. Sample: blood. The CDR3 reads CASRRQGGGYGYTF. Written as DNA, the CDR3 is TGTGCCAGCAGACGACAGGGAGGTGGCTATGGCTACACCTTC.